The 12 T cell receptor beta chains below were found in one sample sequenced in a study of shared clonotypes between healthy human individuals. Terminally differentiated effector memory CD45RA+ cells were excluded by CCR7 positive selection of CD45RO-negative cells. Sequencing was performed with immunoSEQ multiplex PCR; in TCRdb, only in-frame clones are kept and a portion is missing. In the table there are 1.5 million to 2.5 million clones, approximately 94% of which are singletons. Sequences were obtained from naive CD8+ T cells sorted from blood. Receptors originate from a man aged 18 to 35 in good health.

This chain links TRBV7-9 with TRBJ1-4, with D unresolved. The CDR3 has 14 amino acids. Germline V gene data show CDR1 as SEHNR and CDR2 as FQNEAQ (reference sequence). V was clipped by 5 bases and J by 6 bases, with 13 bases between them. The CDR3 coding sequence is TGTGCCAGCAGCACGGACGGGAAGGATGAAAAACTGTTTTTT. Protein: CASSTDGKDEKLFF.

The chain links TRBV27 to TRBJ2-5; no clear D gene. CDR3 size: 13 residues. CDR1 and CDR2 from the germline V gene are MNHEY and SMNVEV (reference sequence). V was trimmed by 1 base and J by 1 base, leaving 4 bases between them. The CDR3 loop is CASSLWSQETQYF. The CDR3 DNA follows: TGTGCCAGCAGTTTATGGTCCCAAGAGACCCAGTACTTC.

This chain connects TRBV2 to TRBJ2-7; the D gene could be TRBD1 or TRBD2 (5 bases each). Trimming removed 4 bases from V and 2 bases from J, with 12 bases in between. The CDR3 consists of 14 residues. Germline assignment: CDR1 SNHLY and CDR2 FYNNEI. In nucleotides, the CDR3 is TGTGCCAGCAGTGGGGACGTCTCGACCTACGAGCAGTACTTC. It encodes CASSGDVSTYEQYF.

The chain is built from TRBV5-1 and TRBJ1-1; TRBD1 might be the D (6 bases). The ends were cut back, 0 bases at V and 5 bases at J, with 20 bases in the middle. This CDR3 has 17 amino acids. Germline CDR1 and CDR2: SGHRS and YFSETQ. The CDR3 region has the DNA TGCGCCAGCAGCTTGGCCGAGACAGGAGGAAGAAGAACTGAAGCTTTCTTT. It encodes CASSLAETGGRRTEAFF.

The sample holds one count of this clone. The chain has TRBV7-6 and TRBJ1-4; perhaps TRBD1 as D (5 bases). The V gene lost 5 bases and the J gene lost 7 bases, with 14 bases spanning the gap. The CDR3 has 14 amino acids. The V gene's germline CDR1 is SGHVS and CDR2 FNYEAQ. The CDR3 here is CASSPTAGPEKLFF. The CDR3 DNA reads TGTGCCAGCAGCCCCACGGCGGGGCCTGAAAAACTGTTTTTT.

The genes are TRBV28 and TRBJ1-2, with D perhaps TRBD1 (5 bases). V was pared by 2 bases and J by 5 bases, with 12 bases between. Germline assignment: CDR1 MDHEN and CDR2 SYDVKM. The CDR3 is 14 amino acids. CDR3 in DNA: TGTGCCAGCAGTTTACGGTCCAGGGTATATGGCTACACCTTC. It yields the protein CASSLRSRVYGYTF.

J is TRBJ2-5 and V is TRBV14; D remains ambiguous. V shed 0 bases and J shed 3 bases, with 14 bases lying between them. CDR1 and CDR2 from the germline V gene are SGHDN and FVKESK. The CDR3 runs to 16 residues. The CDR3 protein is CASSQDIFLGKETQYF. The CDR3 DNA is TGTGCCAGCAGCCAAGATATTTTTTTGGGAAAAGAGACCCAGTACTTC. Together with reference TRBV14 and TRBJ2-5, the CDR3 gives the full variable domain: EAGVTQFPSHSVIEKGQTVTLRCDPISGHDNLYWYRRVMGKEIKFLLHFVKESKQDESGMPNNRFLAERTGGTYSTLKVQPAELEDSGVYFCASSQDIFLGKETQYFGPGTRLLVL.

The chain uses TRBV30 and TRBJ2-2; D assignment may be TRBD1 or TRBD2 (5 bases each). V was pared by 6 bases and J by 1 base, with 12 bases between. This CDR3 has 14 residues. The germline gives CDR1 GTSNPN, CDR2 SVGIG (reference sequence). The CDR3 region has the DNA TGTGCCTGCACCGGGACGGGGAACACCGGGGAGCTGTTTTTT. It is translated as CACTGTGNTGELFF. The whole variable domain, filled in from reference TRBV30 and TRBJ2-2, reads SQTIHQWPATLVQPVGSPLSLECTVEGTSNPNLYWYRQAAGRGLQLLFYSVGIGQISSEVPQNLSASRPQDRQFILSSKKLLLSDSGFYLCACTGTGNTGELFFGEGSRLTVL.

Details on this clone: A read error may produce the germline difference seen at one junction end. The chain links TRBV7-7 to TRBJ2-5; 9 positions agree with TRBD2. The CDR3 sequence is 15 residues long. In germline, CDR1 is SSHAT, CDR2 FNYEAQ (reference sequence). The CDR3 protein is CASSFLAGRQETQYF. The CDR3 nucleotides are TGTGCTAGCAGCTTCCTAGCGGGACGCCAAGAGACCCAGTACTTC. The whole variable domain, filled in from reference TRBV7-7 and TRBJ2-5, reads GAGVSQSPRYKVTKRGQDVTLRCDPISSHATLYWYQQALGQGPEFLTYFNYEAQPDKSGLPSDRFSAERPEGSISTLTIQRTEQRDSAMYRCASSFLAGRQETQYFGPGTRLLVL.

V is TRBV19 and J is TRBJ1-5; the D is unclear. This CDR3 has 12 amino acids. The germline gives CDR1 LNHDA, CDR2 SQIVND (reference sequence). V lost 5 bases and J lost 6, with 8 bases in between. Here the CDR3 reads CASSFPFQPQHF. The CDR3 nucleotides read TGTGCCAGTAGTTTTCCTTTTCAGCCCCAGCATTTT.

V is TRBV9 and J is TRBJ2-5; TRBD1 matches at 8 bases. V shed 4 bases, J shed 5 bases, and the junction held 7 bases outside the gene matches. Germline loops: CDR1 SGDLS, CDR2 YYNGEE. This CDR3 comprises 14 residues. The DNA for the CDR3 is TGTGCCAGCAGCCCTCATTCAGGGGGCGAGACCCAGTACTTC. Protein: CASSPHSGGETQYF.

The chain couples TRBV6-1 to TRBJ1-2; the match to TRBD1 covers 7 bases. The length of the CDR3 is 15 residues. Germline V gene lookup returns CDR1 MNHNS and CDR2 SASEGT. J lost 4 bases, V lost 2 bases, and 7 bases had no gene match. This CDR3 is CASSELRGRGYGYTF. CDR3 DNA: TGTGCCAGCAGTGAATTGAGGGGGCGCGGCTATGGCTACACCTTC.